These T cell receptor beta chains were read from a single sample in a study of T-cell memory formation after mild COVID-19. A single record per CDR3 protein comes from TCRdb applying MiXCR to the 5' RACE reads. The sample records just over 300,000 distinct CDR3 sequences, roughly a fifth being singletons. Sequences were obtained from PBMCs or a T cell subset sorted from them (not recorded which). The receptors here all came from a young man who had mild COVID-19 (a few samples of this study predate the infection). Cell type and time point are not known. The conserved cysteine and the conserved F or W are not part of the CDR3 here. Only part of the rows carry a size: once, few, many, or a class if the clone is expanded.

J	size	V	CDR3
TRBJ2-5	few	TRBV6-5	ASGGAQETQY
TRBJ2-1	NA	TRBV15	ATSRVQSSYNEQF
TRBJ2-5	few	TRBV5-1	ASSRGAGETQY
TRBJ2-5	few	TRBV3-1	ASSPPVGVYETQY
TRBJ1-1	NA	TRBV5-1	ASSTLGQNTEAF
TRBJ1-6	NA	TRBV4-3	ASSQGQEIANSPLH
TRBJ2-1	few	TRBV12-3/TRBV12-4	ASSFGQGAWNEQF
TRBJ1-1	NA	TRBV20-1	SARDPQGFLNTEAF
TRBJ2-1	NA	TRBV4-1	ASSQEVKSSYNEQF
TRBJ1-2	NA	TRBV19	ASSAGSYT